This T cell receptor beta chain was profiled in a study of blood T cells in healthy people across ages. About the research overall: About one barcoded beta molecule per two T cells came from capture by template switching.

From germline, CDR1 is SGHTA and CDR2 FQGNSA. V was trimmed by 1 base and J by 2 bases, leaving 12 bases between them. The CDR3 covers 16 residues. Study findings and constraints: Shifts in expanded clonotypes may have been confounded by donor CMV status, which was unknown. TCR beta diversity per million T cells fell roughly linearly with age.

Details on this clonotype: Antigen: not known.

A second roughly 6 to 12 cycle PCR used barcoded and J-beta primers. TCRdb analysed the 5' RACE reads with MiXCR anew, one entry per CDR3 protein. The data hold more than 500,000 distinct CDR3 sequences, with about 25% observed a single time. This sample was shared with a second study, whose subject was T cells of mothers and their children. That report adds: Each mother gave over 8 million TCR beta CDR3 reads; each child, roughly 3 million.

The chain combines TRBV7-2 with TRBJ1-3; D is possibly TRBD1 (6 bases). The TCR originated in a boy aged 2 to 10 in good health. Sequencing was performed on blood. CDR3 nucleotides: TGTGCCAGCAGCTTAGGCAGGGGCCGGACTGGAAACACCATATATTTT. Protein product: CASSLGRGRTGNTIYF.